The entry below gives a single T cell receptor (beta chain) sequence along with its context. Its antigen is unknown. CDR1 and CDR2 from the germline V gene are KGHDR and SFDVKD. The CDR3 totals 16 residues. The junction had 11 bases not matched to a gene; V was cut back by 4 bases and J by 5 bases. The sample is drawn from a study of T cell responses to AZD1222 COVID-19 vaccine. General study results and limits: Spike-specific TCR breadth and depth rose after two AZD1222 doses. Every sample of the repertoires postdated the peak T cell response.

Method: immunoSEQ multiplex PCR; TCRdb's copy keeps in-frame clones and lacks some. The sample shows tens of thousands of clones, 70% to 90% of them seen only once. The source of this sequence is an adult in good health. The V gene is TRBV24-1, the J gene TRBJ2-3; TRBD2 matches 7 bases. The source was peripheral blood, collected on day 0 of AZD1222 vaccination. DNA of the CDR3: TGTGCCACCAGTGACCCAGGGCCGGGAGGAAGAGATACGCAGTATTTT. The encoded protein is CATSDPGPGGRDTQYF.